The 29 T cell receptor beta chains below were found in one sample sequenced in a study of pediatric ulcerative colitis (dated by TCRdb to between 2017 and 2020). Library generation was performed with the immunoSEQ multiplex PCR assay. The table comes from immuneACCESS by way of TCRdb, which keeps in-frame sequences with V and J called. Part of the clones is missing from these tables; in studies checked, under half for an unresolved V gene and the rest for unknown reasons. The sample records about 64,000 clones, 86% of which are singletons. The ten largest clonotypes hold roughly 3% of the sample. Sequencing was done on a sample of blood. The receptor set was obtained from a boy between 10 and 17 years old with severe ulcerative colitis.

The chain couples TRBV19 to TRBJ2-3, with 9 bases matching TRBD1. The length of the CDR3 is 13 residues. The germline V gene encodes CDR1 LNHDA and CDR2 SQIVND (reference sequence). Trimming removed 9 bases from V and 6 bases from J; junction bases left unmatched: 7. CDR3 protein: CASRDRDFDTQYF. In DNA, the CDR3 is TGTGCCAGCAGGGACAGGGACTTTGATACGCAGTATTTT.

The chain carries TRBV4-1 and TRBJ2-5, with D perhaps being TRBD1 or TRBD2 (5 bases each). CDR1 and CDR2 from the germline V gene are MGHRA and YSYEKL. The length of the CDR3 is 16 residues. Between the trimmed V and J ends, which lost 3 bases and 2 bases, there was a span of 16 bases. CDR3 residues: CASSQYAGTKQETQYF. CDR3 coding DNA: TGCGCCAGCAGCCAGTACGCCGGGACCAAACAAGAGACCCAGTACTTC.

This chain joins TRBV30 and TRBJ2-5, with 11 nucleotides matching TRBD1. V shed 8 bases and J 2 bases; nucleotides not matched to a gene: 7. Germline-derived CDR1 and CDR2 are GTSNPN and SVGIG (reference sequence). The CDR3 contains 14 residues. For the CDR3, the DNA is TGTGCCCTCGGACAGGGGGCGCGGCAAGAGACCCAGTACTTC. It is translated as CALGQGARQETQYF.

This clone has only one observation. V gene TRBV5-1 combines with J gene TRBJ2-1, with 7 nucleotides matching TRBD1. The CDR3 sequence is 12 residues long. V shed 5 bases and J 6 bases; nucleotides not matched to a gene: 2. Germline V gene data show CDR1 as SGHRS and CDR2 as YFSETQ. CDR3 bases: TGCGCCAGCAGGGGACAGATCAATGAGCAGTTCTTC. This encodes CASRGQINEQFF.

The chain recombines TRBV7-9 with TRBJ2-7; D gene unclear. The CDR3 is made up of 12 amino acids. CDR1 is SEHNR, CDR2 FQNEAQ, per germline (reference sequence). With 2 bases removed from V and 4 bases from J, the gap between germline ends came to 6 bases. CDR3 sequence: CASSLSIYEQYF. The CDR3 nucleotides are TGTGCCAGCAGCTTAAGTATATACGAGCAGTACTTC. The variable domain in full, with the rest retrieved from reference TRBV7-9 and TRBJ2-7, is DTGVSQNPRHKITKRGQNVTFRCDPISEHNRLYWYRQTLGQGPEFLTYFQNEAQLEKSRLLSDRFSAERPKGSFSTLEIQRTEQGDSAMYLCASSLSIYEQYFGPGTRLTVT.

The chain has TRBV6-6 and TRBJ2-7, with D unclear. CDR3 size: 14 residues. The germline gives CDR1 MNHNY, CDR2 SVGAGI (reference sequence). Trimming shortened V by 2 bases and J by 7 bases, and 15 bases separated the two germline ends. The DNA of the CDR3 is TGTGCCAGCAGTTACGGCGCGGATCCGGGTGAGCAGTACTTC. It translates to CASSYGADPGEQYF.

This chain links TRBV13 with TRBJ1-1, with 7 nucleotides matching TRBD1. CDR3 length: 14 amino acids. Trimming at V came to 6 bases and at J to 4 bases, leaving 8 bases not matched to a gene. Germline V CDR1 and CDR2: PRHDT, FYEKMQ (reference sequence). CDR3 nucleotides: TGTGCCAGCAGTAGAAACAGGGGCGGCACTGAAGCTTTCTTT. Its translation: CASSRNRGGTEAFF.

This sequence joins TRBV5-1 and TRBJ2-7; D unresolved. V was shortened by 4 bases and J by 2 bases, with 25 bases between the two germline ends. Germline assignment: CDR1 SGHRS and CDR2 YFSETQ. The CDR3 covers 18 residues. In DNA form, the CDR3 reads TGCGCCAGCAGCCCCGGATACCGCGACTCATTGGGTACCTACGAGCAGTACTTC. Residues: CASSPGYRDSLGTYEQYF.

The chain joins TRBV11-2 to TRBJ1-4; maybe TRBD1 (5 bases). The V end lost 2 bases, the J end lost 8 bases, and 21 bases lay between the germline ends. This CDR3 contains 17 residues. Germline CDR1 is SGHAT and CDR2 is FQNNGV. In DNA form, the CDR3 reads TGTGCCAGCAGCTTACCCCAGACGGGGGGTTTACAGGAAAAACTGTTTTTT. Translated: CASSLPQTGGLQEKLFF.

The CDR3 region has the DNA TGTGCCAGCAGCCCCAGACCAGCGGGAGCAGGCTACGAGCAGTACTTC. Amino acid sequence: CASSPRPAGAGYEQYF. The rearrangement links TRBV9 to TRBJ2-7, with 8 positions matching TRBD2. This CDR3 contains 16 residues. Trimming took 4 bases from V and 3 from J; bases not matched to a gene: 12. Germline assignment: CDR1 SGDLS and CDR2 YYNGEE.

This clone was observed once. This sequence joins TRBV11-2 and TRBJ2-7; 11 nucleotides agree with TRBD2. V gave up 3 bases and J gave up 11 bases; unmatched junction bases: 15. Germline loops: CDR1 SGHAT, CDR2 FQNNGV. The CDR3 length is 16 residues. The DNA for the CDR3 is TGTGCCAGCAGCTTGATCGGGACTAGCGGACCCCAGCCGGAGTACTTC. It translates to CASSLIGTSGPQPEYF.

CDR3 nucleotide sequence: TGTGCCATCAGTGAGTTCGGGGGAGAGGGATACGAGCAGTACTTC. As protein: CAISEFGGEGYEQYF. The rearrangement links TRBV10-3 to TRBJ2-7; D is possibly TRBD2 (6 bases). This CDR3 is built from 15 residues. Trimming shortened V by 1 base and J by 4 bases, and 14 bases separated the two germline ends. CDR1 and CDR2 (germline): ENHRY, SYGVKD.

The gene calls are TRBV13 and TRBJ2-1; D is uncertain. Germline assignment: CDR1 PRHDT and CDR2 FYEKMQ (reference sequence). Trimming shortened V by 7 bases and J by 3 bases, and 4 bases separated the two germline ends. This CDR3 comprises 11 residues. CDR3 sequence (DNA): TGTGCCAGCACCGACTACAATGAGCAGTTCTTC. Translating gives CASTDYNEQFF.

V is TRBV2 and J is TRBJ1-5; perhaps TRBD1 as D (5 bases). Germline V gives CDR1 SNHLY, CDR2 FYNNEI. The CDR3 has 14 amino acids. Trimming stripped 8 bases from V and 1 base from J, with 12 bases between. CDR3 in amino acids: CASGGVGSNQPQHF. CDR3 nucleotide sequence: TGTGCCAGCGGGGGAGTAGGAAGCAATCAGCCCCAGCATTTT.

CDR3 sequence: CASSPDRGGTGELFF. CDR3 nucleotides: TGTGCCAGCAGCCCGGACAGGGGAGGAACCGGGGAGCTGTTTTTT. The chain couples TRBV4-2 to TRBJ2-2, with 9 bases aligning to TRBD1. The V segment lost 4 bases and the J segment 5 bases; nucleotides outside the gene matches: 5. Germline lookup yields CDR1 LGHNA and CDR2 YNFKEQ. The length of the CDR3 is 15 residues.

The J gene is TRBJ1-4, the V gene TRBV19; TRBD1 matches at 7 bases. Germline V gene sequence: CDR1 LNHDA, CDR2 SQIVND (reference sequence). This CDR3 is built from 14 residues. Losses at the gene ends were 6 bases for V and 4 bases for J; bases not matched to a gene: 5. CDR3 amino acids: CASSSGTVNEKLFF. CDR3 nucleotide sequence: TGTGCCAGTAGCTCCGGGACAGTTAATGAAAAACTGTTTTTT. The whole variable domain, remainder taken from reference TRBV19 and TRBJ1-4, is DGGITQSPKYLFRKEGQNVTLSCEQNLNHDAMYWYRQDPGQGLRLIYYSQIVNDFQKGDIAEGYSVSREKKESFPLTVTSAQKNPTAFYLCASSSGTVNEKLFFGSGTQLSVL.

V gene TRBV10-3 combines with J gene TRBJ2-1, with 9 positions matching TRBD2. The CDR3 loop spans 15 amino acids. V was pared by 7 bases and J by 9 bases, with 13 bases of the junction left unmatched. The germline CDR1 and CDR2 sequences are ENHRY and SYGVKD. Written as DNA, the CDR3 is TGTGCCATCACCATTAGCGGGAGTTCAGTTGGTGAGCAGTTCTTC. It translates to CAITISGSSVGEQFF.

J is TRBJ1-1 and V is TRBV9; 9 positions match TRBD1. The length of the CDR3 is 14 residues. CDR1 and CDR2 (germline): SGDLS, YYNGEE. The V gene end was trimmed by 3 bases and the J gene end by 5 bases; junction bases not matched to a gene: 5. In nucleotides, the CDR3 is TGTGCCAGCAGCGAACAGGGGGCGGGGACTGAAGCTTTCTTT. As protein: CASSEQGAGTEAFF.

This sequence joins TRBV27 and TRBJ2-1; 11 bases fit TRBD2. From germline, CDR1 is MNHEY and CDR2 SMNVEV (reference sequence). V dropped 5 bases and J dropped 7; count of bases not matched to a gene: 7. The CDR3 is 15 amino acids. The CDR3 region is CASSPLAGGNNEQFF. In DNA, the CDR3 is TGTGCCAGCAGTCCGCTAGCGGGAGGAAATAATGAGCAGTTCTTC.

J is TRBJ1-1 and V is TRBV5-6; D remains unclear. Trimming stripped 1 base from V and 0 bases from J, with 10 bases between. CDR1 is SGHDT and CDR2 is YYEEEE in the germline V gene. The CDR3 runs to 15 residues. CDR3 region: CASSLRINMNTEAFF. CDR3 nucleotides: TGTGCCAGCAGCTTGAGGATTAACATGAACACTGAAGCTTTCTTT.

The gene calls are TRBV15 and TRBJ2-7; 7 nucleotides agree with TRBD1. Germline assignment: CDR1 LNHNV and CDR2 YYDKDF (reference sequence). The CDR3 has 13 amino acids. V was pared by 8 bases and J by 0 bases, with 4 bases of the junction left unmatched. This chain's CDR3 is CATRDRVSYEQYF. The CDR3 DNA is TGTGCCACCCGAGACAGGGTCTCCTACGAGCAGTACTTC.

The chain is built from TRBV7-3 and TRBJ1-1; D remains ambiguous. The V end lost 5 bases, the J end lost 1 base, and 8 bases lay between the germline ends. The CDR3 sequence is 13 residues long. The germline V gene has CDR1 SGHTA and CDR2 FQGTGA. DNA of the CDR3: TGTGCCAGCAGCCCGGCCGGGAACACTGAAGCTTTCTTT. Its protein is CASSPAGNTEAFF.

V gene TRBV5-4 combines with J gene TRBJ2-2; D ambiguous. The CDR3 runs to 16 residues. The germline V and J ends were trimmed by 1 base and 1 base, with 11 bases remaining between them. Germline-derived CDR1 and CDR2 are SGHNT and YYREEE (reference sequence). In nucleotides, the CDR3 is TGTGCCAGCAGCTTGTGGGGTTTTGAGAACACCGGGGAGCTGTTTTTT. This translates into CASSLWGFENTGELFF.

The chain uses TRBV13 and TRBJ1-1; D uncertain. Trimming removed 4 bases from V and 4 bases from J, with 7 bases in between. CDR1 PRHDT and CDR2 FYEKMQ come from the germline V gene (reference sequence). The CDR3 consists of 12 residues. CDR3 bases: TGTGCCAGCAGCTCGCCGGGCACTGAAGCTTTCTTT. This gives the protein CASSSPGTEAFF.

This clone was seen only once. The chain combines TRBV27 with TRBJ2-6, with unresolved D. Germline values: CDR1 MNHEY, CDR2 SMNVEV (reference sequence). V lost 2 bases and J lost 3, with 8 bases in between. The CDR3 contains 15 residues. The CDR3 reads CASSLGRSGANVLTF. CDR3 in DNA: TGTGCCAGCAGTTTAGGCAGGAGTGGGGCCAACGTCCTGACTTTC.

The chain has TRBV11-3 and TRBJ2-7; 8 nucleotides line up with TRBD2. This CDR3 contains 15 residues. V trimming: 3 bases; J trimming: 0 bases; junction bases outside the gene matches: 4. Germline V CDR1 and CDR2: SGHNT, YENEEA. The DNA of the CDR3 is TGTGCCAGCAGCTTTGACGGGACTAGCTCCTACGAGCAGTACTTC. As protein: CASSFDGTSSYEQYF.

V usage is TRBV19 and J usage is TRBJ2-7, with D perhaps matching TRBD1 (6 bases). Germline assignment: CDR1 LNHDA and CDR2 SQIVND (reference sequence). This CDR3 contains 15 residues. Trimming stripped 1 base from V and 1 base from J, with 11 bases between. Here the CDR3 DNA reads TGTGCCAGTAGTATAGTCTCACAGGGATCCTACGAGCAGTACTTC. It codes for CASSIVSQGSYEQYF.

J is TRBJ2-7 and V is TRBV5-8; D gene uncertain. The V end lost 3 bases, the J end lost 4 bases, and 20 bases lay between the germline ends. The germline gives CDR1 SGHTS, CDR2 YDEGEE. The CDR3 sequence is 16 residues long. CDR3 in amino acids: CASSWLLGMHNYEQYF. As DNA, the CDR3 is TGTGCCAGCAGCTGGCTCTTGGGGATGCACAATTACGAGCAGTACTTC.

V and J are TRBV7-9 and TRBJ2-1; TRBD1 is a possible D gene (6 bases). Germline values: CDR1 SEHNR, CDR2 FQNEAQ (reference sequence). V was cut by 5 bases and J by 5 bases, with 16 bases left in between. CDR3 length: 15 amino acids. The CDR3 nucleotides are TGTGCCAGCAGCCCAAGGGGGAATTACGACAATGAGCAGTTCTTC. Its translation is CASSPRGNYDNEQFF.